This T cell receptor beta chain is drawn from a study of T-cell memory formation after mild COVID-19. General study points: Day 15 to 85 contracting clones showed balanced CD4/CD8; day 15 to 37 expanders favored CD4+. Memory cells collected pre-infection included some clones that later responded, suggesting cross-reactive memory joined. Clonal second-wave expansions that peaked on day 37 had unconfirmed SARS-CoV-2 specificity.

Note on this clonotype: The antigen remains unidentified.

5'RACE with constant-segment primers yielded barcoded, UMI-tagged TCR alpha and TCR beta cDNA libraries. Each CDR3 protein is one row after TCRdb ran MiXCR on the 5' RACE reads. The table includes 350,000 to 450,000 distinct CDR3 sequences, 20% to 30% detected once. Trimming took 5 bases from V and 9 from J; bases not matched to a gene: 13. Germline V gene data show CDR1 as MNHNY and CDR2 as SVGAGI (reference sequence). The CDR3 covers 16 residues. The sequenced sample was PBMCs or a T cell subset sorted from them (not recorded which). V gene TRBV6-6 combines with J gene TRBJ1-6, with 7 positions matching TRBD1. This TCR derives from an adult woman who had mild COVID-19 (a few samples of this study predate the infection). Cell type and time point are not known. CDR3 sequence: CASSPPREGAFSPLHF. CDR3 coding DNA: TGTGCCAGCAGTCCCCCGCGGGAGGGGGCATTTTCACCCCTCCACTTT.